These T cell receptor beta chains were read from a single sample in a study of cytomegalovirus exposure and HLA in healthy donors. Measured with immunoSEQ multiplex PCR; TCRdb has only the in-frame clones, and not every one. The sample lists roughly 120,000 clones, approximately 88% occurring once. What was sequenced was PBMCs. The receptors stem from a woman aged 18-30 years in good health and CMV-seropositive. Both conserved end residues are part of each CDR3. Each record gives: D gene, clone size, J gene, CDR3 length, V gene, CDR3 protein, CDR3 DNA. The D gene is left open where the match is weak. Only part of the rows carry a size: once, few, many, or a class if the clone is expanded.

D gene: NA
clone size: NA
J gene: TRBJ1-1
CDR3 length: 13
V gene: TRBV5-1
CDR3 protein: CASSLTGNTEAFF
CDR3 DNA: TGCGCCAGCAGCTTGACTGGGAACACTGAAGCTTTCTTT

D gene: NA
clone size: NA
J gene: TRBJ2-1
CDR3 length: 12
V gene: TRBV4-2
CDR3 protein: CASSQPYNEQFF
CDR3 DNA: TGTGCCAGCAGCCAACCGTACAATGAGCAGTTCTTC

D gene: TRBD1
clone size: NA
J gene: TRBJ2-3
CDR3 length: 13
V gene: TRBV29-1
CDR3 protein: CSGGPFSAGGQYF
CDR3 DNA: TGCAGCGGGGGGCCCTTCTCTGCAGGGGGGCAGTATTTT

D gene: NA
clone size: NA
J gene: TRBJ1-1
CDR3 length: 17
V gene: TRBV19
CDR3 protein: CASSTNLRGLMNTEAFF
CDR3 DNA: TGTGCCAGTAGTACAAACTTAAGAGGACTGATGAACACTGAAGCTTTCTTT

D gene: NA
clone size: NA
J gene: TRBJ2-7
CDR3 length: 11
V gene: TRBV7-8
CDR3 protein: CASSPRYEQYF
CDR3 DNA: TGTGCCAGCAGCCCCAGGTACGAGCAGTACTTC

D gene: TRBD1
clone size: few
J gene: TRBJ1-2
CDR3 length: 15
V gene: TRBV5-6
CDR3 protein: CASSLVVTGNYGYTF
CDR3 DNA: TGTGCCAGCAGCTTGGTTGTGACAGGGAACTATGGCTACACCTTC

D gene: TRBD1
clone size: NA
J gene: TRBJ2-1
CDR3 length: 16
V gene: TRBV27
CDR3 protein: CASSWRSGQGADEQFF
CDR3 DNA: TGTGCCAGCAGTTGGAGGTCGGGACAGGGGGCAGATGAGCAGTTCTTC

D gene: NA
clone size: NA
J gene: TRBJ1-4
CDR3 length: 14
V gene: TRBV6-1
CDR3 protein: CASSEGGYNEKLFF
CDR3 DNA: TGTGCCAGCAGTGAGGGGGGGTATAATGAAAAACTGTTTTTT

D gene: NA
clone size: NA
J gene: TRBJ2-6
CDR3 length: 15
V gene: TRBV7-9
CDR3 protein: CASSLGFSGANVLTF
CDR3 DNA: TGTGCCAGCAGCTTGGGCTTCTCTGGGGCCAACGTCCTGACTTTC

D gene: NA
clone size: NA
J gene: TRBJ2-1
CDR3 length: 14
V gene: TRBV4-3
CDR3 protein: CASSQGLVDNEQFF
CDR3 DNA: TGCGCCAGCAGCCAGGGCCTCGTGGACAATGAGCAGTTCTTC

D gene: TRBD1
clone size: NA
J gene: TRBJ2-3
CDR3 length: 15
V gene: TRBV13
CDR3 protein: CASSPRDRAEDTQYF
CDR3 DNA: TGTGCCAGCAGCCCAAGGGACAGGGCTGAAGATACGCAGTATTTT

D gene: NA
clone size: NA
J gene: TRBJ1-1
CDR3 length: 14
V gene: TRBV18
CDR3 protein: CASSPIGEDTEAFF
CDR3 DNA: TGTGCCAGCTCACCAATTGGGGAGGACACTGAAGCTTTCTTT

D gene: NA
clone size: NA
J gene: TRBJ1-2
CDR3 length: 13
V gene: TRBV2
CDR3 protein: CASSVGGYYGYTF
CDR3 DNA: TGTGCCAGCAGTGTCGGCGGCTACTATGGCTACACCTTC

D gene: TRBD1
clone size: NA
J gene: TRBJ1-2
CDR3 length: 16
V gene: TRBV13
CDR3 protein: CASSSNGQGGPYGYTF
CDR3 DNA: TGTGCCAGCAGCTCCAATGGACAGGGAGGGCCCTATGGCTACACCTTC

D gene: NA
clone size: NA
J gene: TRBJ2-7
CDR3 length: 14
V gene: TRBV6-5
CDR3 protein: CASSYSPENYEQYF
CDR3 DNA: TGTGCCAGCAGTTATTCCCCGGAGAACTACGAGCAGTACTTC

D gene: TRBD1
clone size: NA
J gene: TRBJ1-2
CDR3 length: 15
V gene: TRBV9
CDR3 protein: CASSAGDRGNYGYTF
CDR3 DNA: TGTGCCAGCAGCGCAGGGGACAGGGGAAACTATGGCTACACCTTC

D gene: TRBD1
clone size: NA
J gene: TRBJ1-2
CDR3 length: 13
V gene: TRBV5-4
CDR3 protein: CASSVGGAGGYTF
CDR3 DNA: TGTGCCAGCAGTGTAGGGGGCGCGGGTGGCTACACCTTC

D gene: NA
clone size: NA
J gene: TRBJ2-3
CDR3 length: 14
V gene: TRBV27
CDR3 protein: CASSPQGSTDTQYF
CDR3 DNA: TGTGCCAGCTCCCCCCAGGGGTCCACAGATACGCAGTATTTT

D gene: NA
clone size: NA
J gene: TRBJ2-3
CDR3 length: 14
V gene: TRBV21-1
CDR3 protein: CASRGSSDTDTQYF
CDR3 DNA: TGTGCCAGTAGGGGGTCGAGCGACACAGATACGCAGTATTTT

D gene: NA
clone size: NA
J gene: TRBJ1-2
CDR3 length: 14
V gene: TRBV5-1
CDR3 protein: CASSLDSSNYGYTF
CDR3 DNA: TGCGCCAGCAGCTTGGACAGTTCCAACTATGGCTACACCTTC

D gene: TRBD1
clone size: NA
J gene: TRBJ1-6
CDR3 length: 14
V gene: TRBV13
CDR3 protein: CASSGRDRGRSLHF
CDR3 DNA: TGTGCCAGCAGCGGACGGGACAGGGGGAGATCCCTCCACTTT

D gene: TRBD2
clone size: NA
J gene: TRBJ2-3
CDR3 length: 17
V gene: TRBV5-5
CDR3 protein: CASSFPWLAASTDTQYF
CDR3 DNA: TGTGCCAGCAGCTTTCCTTGGCTAGCGGCTAGCACAGATACGCAGTATTTT

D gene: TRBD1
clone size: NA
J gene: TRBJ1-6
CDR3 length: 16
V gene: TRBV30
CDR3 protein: CAWSKGQGARNSPLHF
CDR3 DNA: TGTGCCTGGAGTAAAGGCCAGGGGGCCCGGAATTCACCCCTCCACTTT

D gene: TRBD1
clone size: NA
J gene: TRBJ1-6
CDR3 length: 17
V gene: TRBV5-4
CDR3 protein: CASSFGASGTGVTPLHF
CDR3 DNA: TGTGCCAGCAGCTTTGGGGCATCCGGGACAGGGGTTACACCCCTCCACTTT